The clone carrying this T cell receptor beta chain has only a few counts. Here immunoSEQ multiplex PCR was the method, and the copy in TCRdb shows in-frame clones only, minus some. The sample has about 72,000 clones, roughly 89% seen once; the top ten hold approximately 0.34%. The sample belongs to a study of technical replicates of blood from several donors. The ends lost 3 bases at V and 4 bases at J; junction bases unmatched: 5. Germline CDR1 is MNHEY and CDR2 is SMNVEV (reference sequence). This CDR3 comprises 14 residues. The chain combines TRBV27 with TRBJ1-2; 7 nucleotides line up with TRBD1. Specimen: T cells isolated from PBMCs. The TCR was taken from a human donor in good health. This chain's CDR3 is CASSFSRDSYGYTF. CDR3 sequence (DNA): TGTGCCAGCAGTTTCTCTCGGGACAGCTATGGCTACACCTTC.